A selection of T cell receptor beta chains follows, all from one sample in a study of blood T cell repertoires in COVID-19. This table comes from immunoSEQ multiplex PCR, and its TCRdb copy is limited to in-frame clones, with some not included. The data contain around 250,000 clones, 80% to 85% of them singletons. Sample: peripheral blood. The source is a woman between 18 and 29 years old with acute or convalescent COVID-19. CDR3s include the opening cysteine and the closing phenylalanine or tryptophan.

V gene: TRBV28
J gene: TRBJ1-5
CDR3 protein: CASSLYPPGTATYSNQPQHF

V gene: TRBV19
J gene: TRBJ1-3
CDR3 protein: CASSTSQDSGNTIYF

V gene: TRBV10-2
J gene: TRBJ2-1
CDR3 protein: CASYSGRGYNEQFF

V gene: TRBV3-1/TRBV3-2
J gene: TRBJ2-7
CDR3 protein: CASSQGSSGRAGYEQYF

V gene: TRBV2
J gene: TRBJ1-4
CDR3 protein: CASRIQGALANEKLFF

V gene: TRBV7-2
J gene: TRBJ1-1
CDR3 protein: CASSYEPLGTEAFF

V gene: TRBV6-2/TRBV6-3
J gene: TRBJ2-7
CDR3 protein: CASSYSLAGSSYEQYF

V gene: TRBV19
J gene: TRBJ1-2
CDR3 protein: CASKDFGGRHGYTF

V gene: TRBV19
J gene: TRBJ2-7
CDR3 protein: CASRNTGTGPYEQYF

V gene: TRBV5-1
J gene: TRBJ2-3
CDR3 protein: CASSLYLGGDTDTQYF

V gene: TRBV6-5
J gene: TRBJ2-7
CDR3 protein: CASSYLTQGFDEQYF

V gene: TRBV18
J gene: TRBJ1-4
CDR3 protein: CASSPRGFLLEKLFF

V gene: TRBV19
J gene: TRBJ2-3
CDR3 protein: CASSPGTSGRVARGFADTQYF

V gene: TRBV11-2
J gene: TRBJ2-2
CDR3 protein: CASSQLSNTGELFF

V gene: TRBV9
J gene: TRBJ2-4
CDR3 protein: CASSPRLAGVGAKNIQYF

V gene: TRBV12-3/TRBV12-4
J gene: TRBJ1-2
CDR3 protein: CASSPPTQSTFAF

V gene: TRBV24-1
J gene: TRBJ2-7
CDR3 protein: CATSDPTDRGGYEQYF

V gene: TRBV27
J gene: TRBJ2-3
CDR3 protein: CASSLSASGWFRDTQYF

V gene: TRBV27
J gene: TRBJ2-7
CDR3 protein: CASSFPGAYEQYF

V gene: TRBV18
J gene: TRBJ1-1
CDR3 protein: CASSLRTGVGSTEAFF

V gene: TRBV18
J gene: TRBJ2-7
CDR3 protein: CASSPPHSSGGQYEQYF

V gene: TRBV27
J gene: TRBJ1-5
CDR3 protein: CASRTGNNQPQHF